One TCR beta chain is described in this entry. This entry comes from a study of cytomegalovirus exposure and HLA in healthy donors. Looked up from germline, CDR1 is GTSNPN and CDR2 is SVGIG (reference sequence). V shed 3 bases and J 7 bases; nucleotides not matched to a gene: 7. This CDR3 has 15 amino acids. PCR was performed using 60 Vbeta and 13 Jbeta primers. TCRdb's table, derived via immunoSEQ multiplex PCR, lists solely in-frame clones and lacks some. The data show fewer than 200,000 clones, 65% to 85% seen once. V and J are TRBV30 and TRBJ1-4, with 11 positions matching TRBD1. The receptor's source is a woman aged 18-35 years in good health and CMV-seronegative. The sequenced sample consisted of PBMCs. CDR3: CAWSLDRGLGEKLFF. CDR3 bases: TGTGCCTGGAGCCTGGACAGGGGGCTTGGTGAAAAACTGTTTTTT. The full variable domain, its missing parts supplied by reference TRBV30 and TRBJ1-4, is SQTIHQWPATLVQPVGSPLSLECTVEGTSNPNLYWYRQAAGRGLQLLFYSVGIGQISSEVPQNLSASRPQDRQFILSSKKLLLSDSGFYLCAWSLDRGLGEKLFFGSGTQLSVL.